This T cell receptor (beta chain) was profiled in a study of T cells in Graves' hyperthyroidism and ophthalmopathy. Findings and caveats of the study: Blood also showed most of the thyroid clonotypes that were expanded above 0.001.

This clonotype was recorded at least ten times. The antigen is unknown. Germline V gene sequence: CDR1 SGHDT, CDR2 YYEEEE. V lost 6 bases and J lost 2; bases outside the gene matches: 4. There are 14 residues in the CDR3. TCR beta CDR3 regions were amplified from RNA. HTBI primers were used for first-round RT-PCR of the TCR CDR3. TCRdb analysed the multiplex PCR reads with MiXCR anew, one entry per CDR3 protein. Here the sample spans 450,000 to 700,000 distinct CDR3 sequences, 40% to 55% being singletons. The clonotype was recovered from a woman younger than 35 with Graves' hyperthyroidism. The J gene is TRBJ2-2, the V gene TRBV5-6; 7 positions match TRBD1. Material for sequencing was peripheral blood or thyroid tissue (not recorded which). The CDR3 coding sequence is TGTGCCAGCAACGGACAGGTCAACACCGGGGAGCTGTTTTTT. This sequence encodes CASNGQVNTGELFF.